Listed below are T cell receptor beta chains from one sample, sequenced in a study of cytomegalovirus exposure and HLA in healthy donors. Some clones are missing from TCRdb's copy, which holds only in-frame ones; the method was immunoSEQ multiplex PCR. This sample carries 200,000 to 250,000 clones, around 80% of them seen once, and the ten largest clones take more than 0.5%. Sequenced input: PBMCs. These receptors all stem from a woman in her thirties or forties in good health and CMV-seronegative. The CDR3 runs from the conserved cysteine through the conserved F or W. D genes are given only for firm matches. Clone size, where shown, is once, few, many, or a class for clones that have expanded.

TRBJ1-3 | TRBV2 | few | . | CASSESAGTGNTIYF | TGTGCCAGCAGTGAATCTGCAGGAACTGGAAACACCATATATTTT
TRBJ1-2 | TRBV6-1 | . | . | CASSVGQLEGYTF | TGTGCCAGCAGTGTTGGACAGCTAGAGGGCTACACCTTC
TRBJ1-2 | TRBV6-1 | . | . | CASSEVGGQDGYTF | TGTGCCAGCAGTGAGGTAGGAGGCCAGGATGGCTACACCTTC
TRBJ2-7 | TRBV27 | . | . | CASSFSLSSYEQYF | TGTGCCAGCAGTTTTTCCCTCAGCTCCTACGAGCAGTACTTC
TRBJ2-7 | TRBV5-4 | . | TRBD2 | CASSRRASGSYEQYF | TGTGCCAGCAGCAGAAGGGCTAGCGGGTCCTACGAGCAGTACTTC
TRBJ1-2 | TRBV27 | . | . | CASSWIWGERTYGYTF | TGTGCCAGCAGTTGGATTTGGGGGGAGCGAACCTATGGCTACACCTTC
TRBJ1-1 | TRBV11-2 | . | . | CASSLTPSQGSSAGAFF | TGTGCCAGCAGCTTAACCCCCTCTCAGGGGTCCTCCGCGGGAGCTTTCTTT
TRBJ1-2 | TRBV7-6 | . | TRBD1 | CASSLYTGQGDDGYTF | TGTGCCAGCAGCTTATATACCGGACAGGGGGACGATGGCTACACCTTC
TRBJ1-2 | TRBV5-8 | . | . | CASSLLAQGRVYGYTF | TGTGCCAGCAGCTTGTTAGCTCAGGGGCGCGTCTATGGCTACACCTTC
TRBJ2-7 | TRBV5-1 | . | . | CASSSTAREQYF | TGCGCCAGCAGCTCTACCGCCCGCGAGCAGTACTTC
TRBJ2-1 | TRBV2 | . | TRBD2 | CASSEGGNEQFF | TGTGCCAGCAGTGAGGGGGGGAATGAGCAGTTCTTC
TRBJ1-1 | TRBV11-3 | . | . | CASSPSLNTEAFF | TGTGCCAGCAGCCCAAGCTTGAACACTGAAGCTTTCTTT
TRBJ2-7 | TRBV29-1 | . | TRBD1 | CSVGARRGQATYEQYF | TGCAGCGTTGGAGCCCGAAGGGGACAGGCTACATACGAGCAGTACTTC
TRBJ2-1 | TRBV7-7 | . | TRBD1 | CASSMDRASYNEQFF | TGTGCTAGCTCCATGGACAGGGCTTCCTACAATGAGCAGTTCTTC
TRBJ2-1 | TRBV15 | . | TRBD1 | CATSRMQGAYNEQFF | TGTGCCACCAGCAGAATGCAGGGGGCTTACAATGAGCAGTTCTTC
TRBJ2-3 | TRBV5-1 | . | TRBD1 | CASRPTGGADTQYF | TGCGCCAGCAGGCCGACAGGGGGCGCAGATACGCAGTATTTT
TRBJ2-1 | TRBV2 | . | TRBD2 | CASNPGLAGRVLRVNEQFF | TGTGCCAGCAACCCAGGGTTAGCGGGGCGTGTACTGAGGGTCAATGAGCAGTTCTTC
TRBJ2-1 | TRBV9 | . | TRBD2 | CASGTSGGSVQFF | TGTGCCAGCGGCACTAGCGGGGGATCGGTGCAGTTCTTC
TRBJ2-2 | TRBV6-1 | . | TRBD1 | CASTSGGATGELFF | TGTGCCAGCACCTCAGGGGGCGCGACCGGGGAGCTGTTTTTT
TRBJ1-4 | TRBV28 | . | . | CASSLTTGVEEKLFF | TGTGCCAGCAGTTTAACCACAGGAGTGGAGGAAAAACTGTTTTTT
TRBJ1-1 | TRBV5-6 | . | TRBD1 | CASSRGQGGSTEAFF | TGTGCCAGCAGCCGCGGACAGGGAGGGAGCACTGAAGCTTTCTTT
TRBJ1-3 | TRBV19 | . | TRBD1 | CASTTGTRSGNTIYF | TGTGCCAGCACGACAGGGACGCGGTCTGGAAACACCATATATTTT
TRBJ2-7 | TRBV9 | . | . | CASSATGTSYEQYF | TGTGCCAGCAGCGCAACCGGGACAAGCTACGAGCAGTACTTC
TRBJ2-3 | TRBV28 | . | TRBD1 | CASSPARDSFALLSTDTQYF | TGTGCCAGCAGTCCCGCTAGGGACAGTTTTGCCCTCCTAAGCACAGATACGCAGTATTTT
TRBJ2-1 | TRBV9 | . | TRBD2 | CASSPRGGGGANEQFF | TGTGCCAGCAGCCCACGGGGGGGCGGGGGGGCCAATGAGCAGTTCTTC
TRBJ1-6 | TRBV5-1 | . | . | CASSLEGEGSTQNSPLHF | TGCGCCAGCAGCTTGGAAGGGGAGGGATCTACACAAAATTCACCCCTCCACTTT
TRBJ2-7 | TRBV7-9 | . | TRBD1 | CASSSRGLSPYEQYF | TGTGCCAGCAGCTCCAGGGGGCTTTCACCCTACGAGCAGTACTTC
TRBJ1-3 | TRBV5-1 | few | . | CASSLTGNTIYF | TGCGCCAGCAGCTTAACAGGAAACACCATATATTTT
TRBJ2-7 | TRBV5-1 | . | TRBD1 | CASSWGTGDSYEQYF | TGCGCCAGCAGCTGGGGGACAGGGGACTCCTACGAGCAGTACTTC
TRBJ1-5 | TRBV28 | . | TRBD1 | CASSPRTGSDQPQHF | TGTGCCAGCAGTCCCCGGACAGGGTCAGATCAGCCCCAGCATTTT
TRBJ2-1 | TRBV11-2 | once | TRBD1 | CASSPGQGASNEQFF | TGTGCCAGCAGCCCGGGACAGGGGGCGTCAAATGAGCAGTTCTTC
TRBJ2-2 | TRBV7-2 | . | TRBD2 | CASSLRLGRAGELFF | TGTGCCAGCAGCTTAAGGTTGGGGAGGGCCGGGGAGCTGTTTTTT
TRBJ1-1 | TRBV27 | . | TRBD1 | CASSSQQGAVGTEAFF | TGTGCCAGCAGTTCCCAACAGGGGGCAGTTGGCACTGAAGCTTTCTTT
TRBJ1-1 | TRBV5-1 | . | . | CATQDTSGGAEAFF | TGCGCCACCCAGGACACCTCGGGAGGGGCTGAAGCTTTCTTT
TRBJ1-1 | TRBV29-1 | few | . | CSVEVLCPVTEAFF | TGCAGCGTTGAGGTCTTATGTCCGGTCACTGAAGCTTTCTTT
TRBJ2-6 | TRBV4-1 | few | . | CASSQAGTRANVLTF | TGCGCCAGCAGCCAAGCAGGGACTCGGGCCAACGTCCTGACTTTC
TRBJ1-1 | TRBV12-5 | . | TRBD1 | CASGGQGYTEAFF | TGTGCTAGTGGGGGACAGGGTTACACTGAAGCTTTCTTT
TRBJ1-2 | TRBV30 | . | . | CAWSGASNYGYTF | TGTGCCTGGAGTGGAGCTTCTAACTATGGCTACACCTTC
TRBJ1-1 | TRBV2 | . | . | CASSENRAVAEAFF | TGTGCCAGCAGCGAAAACAGGGCGGTGGCTGAAGCTTTCTTT
TRBJ2-5 | TRBV5-1 | . | . | CASSLGQGRGQETQYF | TGCGCCAGCAGCTTGGGGCAGGGCAGGGGTCAAGAGACCCAGTACTTC
TRBJ1-2 | TRBV6-1 | . | . | CASSEGQGPFYGYTF | TGTGCCAGCAGTGAAGGGCAGGGCCCGTTTTATGGCTACACCTTC
TRBJ2-5 | TRBV11-3 | once | TRBD1 | CASSLGGTDQETQYF | TGTGCCAGCAGCTTAGGGGGGACAGACCAAGAGACCCAGTACTTC
TRBJ1-2 | TRBV5-1 | . | . | CASAAGDYGYTF | TGCGCCAGCGCTGCGGGGGACTATGGCTACACCTTC
TRBJ1-2 | TRBV10-3 | . | TRBD1 | CAISDNRGHYGYTF | TGTGCCATCAGTGATAACAGGGGCCACTATGGCTACACCTTC
TRBJ2-7 | TRBV28 | . | . | CASHGTPSSYEQYF | TGTGCCAGCCACGGGACACCGAGCTCCTACGAGCAGTACTTC
TRBJ1-5 | TRBV27 | . | TRBD1 | CASSLPPRDRGYSNQPQHF | TGTGCCAGCAGTTTACCACCCCGGGACAGGGGTTATAGCAATCAGCCCCAGCATTTT
TRBJ2-1 | TRBV18 | . | . | CASSPPFGSPSSYNEQFF | TGTGCCAGCTCACCACCGTTCGGGTCACCGAGCTCCTACAATGAGCAGTTCTTC
TRBJ1-4 | TRBV2 | . | . | CASSGGFNEKLFF | TGTGCCAGCTCTGGGGGGTTTAATGAAAAACTGTTTTTT
TRBJ2-3 | TRBV29-1 | . | . | CSGEDQVTDTQYF | TGCAGCGGTGAAGACCAGGTCACAGATACGCAGTATTTT
TRBJ2-3 | TRBV7-2 | . | TRBD2 | CASSSLTSQISDTQYF | TGTGCCAGCAGCTCGCTGACTAGCCAAATTTCAGATACGCAGTATTTT
TRBJ1-2 | TRBV5-4 | few | TRBD1 | CASSPGQGAISYGYTF | TGTGCCAGCAGCCCCGGACAGGGGGCAATCAGCTATGGCTACACCTTC